This T cell receptor beta chain is drawn from a study of Graves' ophthalmopathy and Graves' hyperthyroidism. Study background: At initial diagnosis, peripheral blood was obtained, and this preceded any treatment.

This clonotype was observed at least ten times. What it binds is unknown. The CDR3 has 13 amino acids. Trimming pared 0 bases from V and 3 bases from J, leaving 2 bases between. Germline values: CDR1 LNHNV, CDR2 YYDKDF (reference sequence). Investigators amplified TCR beta CDR3 regions from RNA transcripts. Following a first-round RT-PCR that used HTBI primers, a second-round multiplex PCR was carried out. TCRdb processed the multiplex PCR reads anew with MiXCR; each CDR3 protein has one entry. The table has about 740,000 distinct CDR3 sequences, roughly 40% seen once. Points from the study as a whole: Blood was where most expanded thyroid clonotypes above 0.001 frequency also turned up.

Exclusion criteria comprised other autoimmune diseases, uncontrolled infections, pregnancy or lactation in patients. The source is an adult man with Graves' ophthalmopathy. The chain is built from TRBV15 and TRBJ1-4, with D uncertain. The material sequenced was peripheral blood. CDR3 nucleotide sequence: TGTGCCACCAGCAGAGAAGCTAATGAAAAACTGTTTTTT. It encodes CATSREANEKLFF. The full variable domain, in which reference TRBV15 and TRBJ1-4 provide the parts outside the CDR3, is DAMVIQNPRYQVTQFGKPVTLSCSQTLNHNVMYWYQQKSSQAPKLLFHYYDKDFNNEADTPDNFQSRRPNTSFCFLDIRSPGLGDTAMYLCATSREANEKLFFGSGTQLSVL.